This record covers a single TCR beta chain. These data belong to a study of T cells in Graves' hyperthyroidism and ophthalmopathy. Study context: Pretreatment peripheral blood was obtained at initial diagnosis.

Amplified TCR beta CDR3 regions derived from RNA transcripts. RT-PCR in the first round (using the HTBI primer set) targeted the TCR CDR3. TCRdb reanalysed the multiplex PCR reads using MiXCR and keeps one entry per CDR3 protein. The data show about 770,000 distinct CDR3 sequences, around a sixth seen once. The CDR3 totals 15 residues. Trimming left V 1 base short and J 6 bases short, with 12 bases between. V gene TRBV12-3 or TRBV12-4 combines with J gene TRBJ1-4; D unresolved. Sample: blood. The TCR was taken from a woman in her 50s with Graves' hyperthyroidism that later progressed to Graves' ophthalmopathy. The CDR3: CASSLVLPPDEKLFF. The CDR3 DNA sequence: TGTGCCAGCAGTTTAGTTCTCCCGCCGGATGAAAAACTGTTTTTT.